These 3 T cell receptor beta chains were sequenced from one sample in a study of blood T cell repertoires in COVID-19. TCRdb's copy holds only in-frame clones and misses some; the assay was immunoSEQ multiplex PCR. The data hold fewer than 500,000 clones, with roughly 85% observed a single time. Sequenced: peripheral blood. The source is a woman aged 30 to 39 with active or convalescent COVID-19.

The V call is TRBV4-1, the J call TRBJ2-2, with TRBD1 matching 7 bases. J was trimmed by 3 bases and V by 4 bases; bases with no gene match: 5. Germline V lookup: CDR1 MGHRA, CDR2 YSYEKL. CDR3 length equals 15 residues. The CDR3 loop is CASSPRTGYTGELFF. DNA for the CDR3: TGCGCCAGCAGCCCTAGGACAGGCTACACCGGGGAGCTGTTTTTT.

The chain is built from TRBV7-2 and TRBJ1-2, with TRBD1 matching 10 bases. The V gene end was trimmed by 5 bases and the J gene end by 8 bases; junction bases not matched to a gene: 5. The CDR3 sequence is 13 residues long. Germline lookup yields CDR1 SGHTA and CDR2 FQGNSA. The CDR3 is CASSPDRGDGYTF. The CDR3, as DNA: TGTGCCAGCAGCCCGGACAGGGGGGACGGCTACACCTTC.

The chain has TRBV5-4 and TRBJ2-1; 7 nucleotides agree with TRBD1. In germline, CDR1 is SGHNT, CDR2 YYREEE (reference sequence). J lost 6 bases, V lost 0 bases, and 3 bases had no gene match. The CDR3 is 14 amino acids. In nucleotides, the CDR3 is TGTGCCAGCAGCTTGGGACAGGGATCCAATGAGCAGTTCTTC. Protein: CASSLGQGSNEQFF.